Included here is one T cell receptor (beta chain) sequence, with context. This sample is drawn from a study of OX40 agonist ivuxolimab in advanced cancers. Per the germline V gene, CDR1 is MNHEY and CDR2 is SMNVEV (reference sequence). The V end lost 2 bases, the J end lost 2 bases, and 13 bases lay between the germline ends. The CDR3 runs 15 residues. The data were produced by immunoSEQ multiplex PCR, yet TCRdb's version contains in-frame clones alone and is incomplete. The sample includes 30,000 to 40,000 clones, more than 65% of them seen just once. The sequencing used CD4+ or CD8+ T cells sorted from blood, collected in a trial of the OX40 agonist ivuxolimab. The rearrangement uses TRBV27 and TRBJ2-7; the D gene is possibly TRBD2 (7 bases). The TCR sequence derives from an adult with an advanced solid tumor such as melanoma, head and neck, liver or kidney cancer. The CDR3 protein is CASSLQRGGTYEQYF. CDR3 DNA: TGTGCCAGCAGTTTACAAAGGGGGGGTACCTACGAGCAGTACTTC.